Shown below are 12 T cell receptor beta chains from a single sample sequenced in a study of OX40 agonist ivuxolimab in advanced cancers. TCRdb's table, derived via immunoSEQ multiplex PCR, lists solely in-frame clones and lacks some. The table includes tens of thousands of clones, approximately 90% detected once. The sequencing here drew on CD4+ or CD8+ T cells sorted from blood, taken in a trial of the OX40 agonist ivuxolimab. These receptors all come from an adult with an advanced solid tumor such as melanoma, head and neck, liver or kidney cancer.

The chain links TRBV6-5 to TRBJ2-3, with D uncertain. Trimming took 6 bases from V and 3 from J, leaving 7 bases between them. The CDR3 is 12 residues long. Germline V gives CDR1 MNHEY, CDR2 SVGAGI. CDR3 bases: TGTGCCAGCAGAGAAGGGACAGATACGCAGTATTTT. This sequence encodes CASREGTDTQYF.

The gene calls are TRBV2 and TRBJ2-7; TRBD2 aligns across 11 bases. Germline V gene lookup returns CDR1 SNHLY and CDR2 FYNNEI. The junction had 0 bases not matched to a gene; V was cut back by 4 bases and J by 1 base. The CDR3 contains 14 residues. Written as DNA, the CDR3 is TGTGCCAGCAGTGGACTAGCGGGATCCTACGAGCAGTACTTC. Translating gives CASSGLAGSYEQYF.

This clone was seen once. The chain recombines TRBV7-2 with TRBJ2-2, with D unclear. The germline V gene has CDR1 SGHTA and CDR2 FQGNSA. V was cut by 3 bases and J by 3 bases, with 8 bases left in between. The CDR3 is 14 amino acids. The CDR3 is CASSFEDDTGELFF. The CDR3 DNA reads TGTGCCAGCAGCTTCGAGGATGACACCGGGGAGCTGTTTTTT.

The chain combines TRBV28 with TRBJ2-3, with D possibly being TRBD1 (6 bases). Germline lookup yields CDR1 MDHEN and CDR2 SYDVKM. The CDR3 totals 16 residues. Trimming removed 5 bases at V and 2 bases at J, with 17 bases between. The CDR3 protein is CASSRRQDPNTDTQYF. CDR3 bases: TGTGCCAGCAGTCGCCGACAGGACCCGAACACAGATACGCAGTATTTT.

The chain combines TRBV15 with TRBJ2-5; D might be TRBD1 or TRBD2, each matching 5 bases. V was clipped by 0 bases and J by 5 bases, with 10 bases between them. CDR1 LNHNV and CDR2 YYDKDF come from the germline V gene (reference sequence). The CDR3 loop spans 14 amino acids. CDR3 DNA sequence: TGTGCCACCAGCAGAGAGGGGGTCCGGGAGACCCAGTACTTC. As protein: CATSREGVRETQYF.

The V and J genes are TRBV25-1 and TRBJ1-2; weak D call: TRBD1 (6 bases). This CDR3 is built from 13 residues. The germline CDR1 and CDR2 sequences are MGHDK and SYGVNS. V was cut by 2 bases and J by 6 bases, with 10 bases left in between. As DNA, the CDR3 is TGTGCCAGCAGTGAAAGGACAGATAATGGCTACACCTTC. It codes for CASSERTDNGYTF.

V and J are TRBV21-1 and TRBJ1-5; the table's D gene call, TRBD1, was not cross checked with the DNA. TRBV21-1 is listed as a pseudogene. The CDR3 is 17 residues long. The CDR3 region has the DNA TGTGCCAGCAGCAAAGGTCGGGGCAGGGGTCACAATCAGCCCCAGCATTTT. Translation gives CASSKGRGRGHNQPQHF.

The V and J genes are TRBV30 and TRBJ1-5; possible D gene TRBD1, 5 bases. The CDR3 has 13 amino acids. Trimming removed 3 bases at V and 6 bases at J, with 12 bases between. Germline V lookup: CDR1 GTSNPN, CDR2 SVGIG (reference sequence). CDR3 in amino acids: CAWSGVGGQPQHF. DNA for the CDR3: TGTGCCTGGAGCGGAGTGGGGGGTCAGCCCCAGCATTTT.

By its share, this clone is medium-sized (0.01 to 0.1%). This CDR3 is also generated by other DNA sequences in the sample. The CDR3 loop reads CASSQLSASYEQYF. The CDR3 nucleotides are TGCGCCAGCAGCCAATTGTCGGCTTCCTACGAGCAGTACTTC. V gene TRBV4-1 combines with J gene TRBJ2-7; D is uncertain. Germline V lookup: CDR1 MGHRA, CDR2 YSYEKL. V was trimmed by 2 bases and J by 1 base, leaving 9 bases between them. CDR3 length: 14 residues.

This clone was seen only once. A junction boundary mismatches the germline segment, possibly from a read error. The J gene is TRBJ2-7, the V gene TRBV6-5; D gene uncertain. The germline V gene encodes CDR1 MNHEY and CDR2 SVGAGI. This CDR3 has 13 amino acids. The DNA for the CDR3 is TGTGCCAGCACTTACCCCTCGGCATACGAGCAGTACTTC. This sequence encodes CASTYPSAYEQYF.

CDR3 in amino acids: CSVEDHLAGGLDTQYF. In DNA, the CDR3 is TGCAGCGTTGAAGATCATCTAGCGGGAGGACTGGATACGCAGTATTTT. The V call is TRBV29-1, the J call TRBJ2-3; 11 bases align to TRBD2. With 0 bases clipped from V and 6 bases from J, the junction kept 8 bases outside the gene matches. Germline assignment: CDR1 SQVTM and CDR2 ANQGSEA. The CDR3 is 16 amino acids.

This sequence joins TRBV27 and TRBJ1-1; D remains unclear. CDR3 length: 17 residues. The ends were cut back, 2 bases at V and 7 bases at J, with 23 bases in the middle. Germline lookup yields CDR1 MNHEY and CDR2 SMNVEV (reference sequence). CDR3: CASSLSIIRLDDHEAFF. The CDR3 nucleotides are TGTGCCAGCAGTTTAAGTATTATCAGGCTAGACGACCATGAAGCTTTCTTT.